The present TCR beta chain was sequenced within a study of vaccination and CD4 T cells after COVID-19 (dated 2022 in TCRdb). Turning to the overall study: Every convalescent patient had a positive nasal swab PCR test for SARS-CoV-2, with mild disease in nine or ten patients and severe disease in one. Culture stimuli were overlapping spike peptide pools from SARS-CoV-2 and from the common cold coronaviruses HCoV-NL63, HCoV-OC43 and HCoV-229E. Post-COVID blood samples were collected from convalescent patients a median of around 96 days after diagnosis, with a range of roughly 30 to 170 days. In around 9 COVID-19 convalescent patients and a handful of infection-naive healthy vaccine recipients, researchers compared the spike-specific CD4+ TCR repertoire from before mRNA vaccination with the repertoire from after. Post-vaccine blood samples were collected a median of around 2.5 months after the second vaccine dose, ranging from roughly 13 to 250 days. In the convalescent cohort there were six males and four females, among whom were two Hispanic individuals, seven Caucasians, two Asians and one multiracial person. Two doses of either the Pfizer-BioNTech BNT162b2 vaccine (n=8) or the Moderna mRNA-1273 vaccine (n=2) were administered to participants. In control cultures, a CEFX viral epitope pool was used as positive control, an HIV-1 Nef peptide pool was used as negative control, or no peptide was added.

This clonotype has just a few counts. This receptor's antigen is unknown. The input lacks base qualities; no much larger clone sits a single base away. What the treatment or condition label conveys for this sample: roughly ten-day PBMC culture with coronavirus spike peptide pools or control peptides (ViraFEST assay). To expand antigen-specific T cells with peptide pools and then pick out the expanded clonotypes through TCR sequencing, the study relied on the ViraFEST assay. The convalescent patients' positive SARS-CoV-2 PCR tests were from March to December 2020, which was before the Alpha, Beta and Delta variants emerged in the United States. Each well held more than 1.5 million PBMCs cultured in IMDM containing about 5% human AB serum and around 10 IU/ml IL-2, with about 10 ug/ml peptide pools added. Half of the culture medium was replaced with fresh IL-2-containing medium on days 3 and 7. After 10 days of culture, CD4+ T cells were isolated by negative selection using the EasySep CD4+ T cell isolation kit. Ficoll-Paque Plus gradient centrifugation was used to isolate PBMCs from whole blood, and the isolated PBMCs were then either used fresh or cryopreserved at -140C. Each culture condition was generally run in triplicate wells.

The CDR3 holds 15 amino acids from the cysteine to the phenylalanine. Solely the CDR3 DNA is kept, with 45 bases framed from the first base. Looking up the germline V gene yields CDR1 SGHVS and CDR2 FNYEAQ. V loses 5 bases of germline sequence and J loses 8 bases, and the interval between the two ends is 18 bases. Libraries were made using PCR. DNA from cultured CD4+ T cells was subjected to TCR sequencing with the Oncomine TCR Beta short-read assay at the Johns Hopkins FTIC core. The QIAamp micro DNA kit was used to extract genomic DNA from the cultured CD4+ T cells. Oncomine TCR Beta libraries made from cultured CD4+ T cells were pooled using unique dual indexes and sequenced on an Illumina iSeq 100. In the original analysis: Non-productive sequences were removed, and CDR3s that did not start with C, did not end with F or W, or were shorter than 7 amino acids were discarded. Antigen-specific clonotypes were identified with the MANAFEST web application by comparing peptide-stimulated wells with reference and other culture wells. For a clone to be called positive, the clone needed an FDR below 0.05, an odds ratio above 5, and a productive frequency above 0.1% in at least two of three replicate wells. A clonotype was classed as cross-reactive if the clonotype showed significant expansion both in SARS-CoV-2 spike wells and in at least one common cold coronavirus spike condition. CDR3 homology was assessed with Levenshtein distances (stringdist) and unrooted phylogenetic trees (ape) in R version 3.6.1. TCRdb trimmed the raw reads at Q25, called clones with MiXCR and kept productive beta chains. Entries that share a CDR3 protein sequence are merged under the most common genes and DNA. It is TCRdb's table, rather than the study itself, that gives the V and J calls and clone size. The sample yields around 13,000 distinct CDR3 sequences; approximately 79% were counted once. The ten largest clonotypes hold 20% to 25% of the sample.

General conclusions and limits of the study: An increase in the median number of SARS-CoV-2-reactive clonotypes from 21 after infection to 35 to 40 after vaccination was observed, but the change was not found to be significant. In convalescent patients, a median approximately 89% of post-vaccine SARS-CoV-2-reactive clones were detected only after vaccination, suggesting vaccine-specific priming. Of the vaccine-specific clones in convalescent patients, 304 of 307, or nearly all, reacted only to SARS-CoV-2 spike and did not cross-react with common cold coronaviruses. Only a relatively small number of convalescent patients were included in the study, and early timepoints following natural infection were not analyzed.

This TCR came from a human donor who had recovered from COVID-19. Sequencing was carried out using CD4+ T cells from blood, cultured in vitro. This sequence uses TRBV7-6 and TRBJ1-4; a tentative D call is TRBD1 (6 bases match). At the DNA level, the sequence is TGTGCCAGCAGCCGCGTGGGGGGCTCAGCCGAAAAACTGTTTTTT. Translated, this gives CASSRVGGSAEKLFF.